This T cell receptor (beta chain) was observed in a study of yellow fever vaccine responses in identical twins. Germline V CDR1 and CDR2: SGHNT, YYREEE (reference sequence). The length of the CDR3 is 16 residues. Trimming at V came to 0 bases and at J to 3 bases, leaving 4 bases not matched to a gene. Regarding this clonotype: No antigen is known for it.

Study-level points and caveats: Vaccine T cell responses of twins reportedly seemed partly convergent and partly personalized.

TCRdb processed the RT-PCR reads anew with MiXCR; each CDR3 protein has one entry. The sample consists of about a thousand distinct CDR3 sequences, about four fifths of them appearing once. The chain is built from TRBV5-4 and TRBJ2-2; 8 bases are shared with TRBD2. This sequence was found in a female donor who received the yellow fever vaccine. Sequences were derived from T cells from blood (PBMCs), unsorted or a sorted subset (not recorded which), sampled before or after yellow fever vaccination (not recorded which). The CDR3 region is CASSLGASGYTGELFF. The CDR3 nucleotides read TGTGCCAGCAGCTTGGGGGCTAGCGGGTACACCGGGGAGCTGTTTTTT.